One sample yielded the 21 T cell receptor beta chains listed below, sequenced in a study of T cells in Graves' hyperthyroidism and ophthalmopathy. The CDR3 regions of TCR beta were amplified from RNA transcripts. The HTBI set primed first-round TCR CDR3 RT-PCR. In TCRdb, the multiplex PCR reads were re-called with MiXCR into one record per CDR3 protein. The sample lists about 350,000 distinct CDR3 sequences; around 18% were seen once. The sample comprised blood. The receptors derive from a woman aged 40 to 55 with Graves' ophthalmopathy.

The V call is TRBV3-1, the J call TRBJ2-5; TRBD2 matches at 7 bases. This CDR3 comprises 16 residues. Germline CDR1 and CDR2: LGHDT and YNNKEL (reference sequence). The J segment lost 0 bases and the V segment lost 1 base, leaving 5 bases of the junction unmatched. The CDR3 DNA follows: TGTGCCAGCAGCCAAGGACGCGGGAGCCACCAAGAGACCCAGTACTTC. The encoded protein is CASSQGRGSHQETQYF.

At least ten counts were recorded for this clonotype. One base away lies a much larger clone, so this may be a sequencing read error. The chain couples TRBV20-1 to TRBJ2-5; D gene ambiguous. This CDR3 spans 11 amino acids. V lost 3 bases and J 5 bases, leaving 7 bases between the germline ends. Germline V CDR1 and CDR2: DFQATT, SNEGSKA (reference sequence). The CDR3 loop reads CSASYRETQYF. In DNA, the CDR3 is TGCAGTGCTAGTTATCGGGAGACCCAGTACTTC.

This clonotype was seen more than once but under ten times. DNA of the CDR3: TGTGCCAGCACCCCCAGCGGGAGGCGTGAGACCCAGTACTTC. Residues: CASTPSGRRETQYF. The J gene is TRBJ2-5, the V gene TRBV6-1, with 9 nucleotides matching TRBD2. The CDR3 is 14 residues long. Germline loops: CDR1 MNHNS, CDR2 SASEGT. J was trimmed by 5 bases and V by 7 bases; bases with no gene match: 8.

The table lists this clonotype with many counts. This sequence joins TRBV2 and TRBJ1-5; TRBD1 matches at 9 bases. Trimming at V came to 6 bases and at J to 2 bases, leaving 5 bases not matched to a gene. The CDR3 covers 15 residues. Germline CDR1 and CDR2: SNHLY and FYNNEI. CDR3 DNA sequence: TGTGCCAGCAGCACGGACAGGGGCGGCAATCAGCCCCAGCATTTT. It yields the protein CASSTDRGGNQPQHF.

The chain is built from TRBV12-3 or TRBV12-4 and TRBJ1-2; a weak D match, TRBD1 (5 bases). This CDR3 spans 13 amino acids. Trimming cost V 7 bases and J 8 bases, with 17 bases left between them. The DNA of the CDR3 is TGTGCCAGCACCCTAAGCCGGGGCCAAGGCTACACCTTC. Amino acids: CASTLSRGQGYTF.

This clonotype has only one observation. This chain joins TRBV12-3 or TRBV12-4 and TRBJ2-7, with 12 bases identical to TRBD2. Losses at the gene ends were 5 bases for V and 3 bases for J; bases not matched to a gene: 14. The CDR3 runs to 18 residues. In DNA form, the CDR3 reads TGTGCCAGCAGTCCCCCCTCGGTGGCTAGCGGGAGGGACTACGAGCAGTACTTC. It codes for CASSPPSVASGRDYEQYF.

CDR3 in amino acids: CASSGVDTEAFF. DNA for the CDR3: TGTGCCAGCAGCGGGGTTGACACTGAAGCTTTCTTT. The chain employs TRBV9 and TRBJ1-1; no reliable D call. Germline CDR1 reads SGDLS; CDR2 reads YYNGEE. The CDR3 loop spans 12 amino acids. V was shortened by 3 bases and J by 3 bases, with 6 bases between the two germline ends.

This clonotype was counted ten times or more. This chain uses TRBV2 with TRBJ2-7; TRBD2 matches at 10 bases. There are 15 residues in the CDR3. Germline-derived CDR1 and CDR2 are SNHLY and FYNNEI. Trimming cost V 6 bases and J 9 bases; bases outside gene matches: 14. The CDR3 loop is CASRASGSLPGGQYF. Here the CDR3 DNA reads TGTGCCAGCAGGGCTAGCGGGAGCCTGCCGGGTGGGCAGTACTTC. The entire variable domain, with the rest obtained from reference TRBV2 and TRBJ2-7, is as follows: EPEVTQTPSHQVTQMGQEVILRCVPISNHLYFYWYRQILGQKVEFLVSFYNNEISEKSEIFDDQFSVERPDGSNFTLKIRSTKLEDSAMYFCASRASGSLPGGQYFGPGTRLTVT.

A remark on this clonotype: Germline is not matched at one junction end, which may reflect a read error. The rearrangement uses TRBV28 and TRBJ1-1; TRBD1 is a possible D gene (5 bases). Germline V gene sequence: CDR1 MDHEN, CDR2 SYDVKM. This CDR3 is built from 17 residues. As DNA, the CDR3 is TGTGCCAGCAGGCCTACATACCAACTGGGGCGGGAGGCTGAAGCTTACTTT. It yields the protein CASRPTYQLGREAEAYF.

This clonotype has at least ten counts. The chain recombines TRBV6-5 with TRBJ2-7; D gene unclear. Germline-derived CDR1 and CDR2 are MNHEY and SVGAGI. Trimming left V 0 bases short and J 3 bases short, with 12 bases between. The CDR3 sequence is 15 residues long. This CDR3 is CASSYSKIQRYEQYF. DNA of the CDR3: TGTGCCAGCAGTTACTCCAAAATACAGCGCTACGAGCAGTACTTC.

This rearrangement joins TRBV6-5 to TRBJ1-1; 7 bases map to TRBD1. Trimming took 2 bases from V and 7 from J; bases not matched to a gene: 10. The CDR3 runs 15 residues. The germline V gene encodes CDR1 MNHEY and CDR2 SVGAGI. CDR3 in DNA: TGTGCCAGCAGTTACCCTGCAGGGGGTCGAGATGAAGCTTTCTTT. It translates to CASSYPAGGRDEAFF.

This chain connects TRBV12-3 or TRBV12-4 to TRBJ2-2, with 8 bases matching TRBD2. V lost 7 bases to trimming and J lost 2 bases; unmatched junction nucleotides: 3. CDR3 size: 14 residues. The CDR3: CASTTSGNTGELFF. In DNA, the CDR3 is TGTGCCAGCACCACTAGCGGAAACACCGGGGAGCTGTTTTTT.

In this sample, this clonotype turned up many times. The chain is built from TRBV7-2 and TRBJ1-1; D unresolved. Trimming took off 0 bases at V and 0 bases at J, with 17 bases between the two ends. Looked up from germline, CDR1 is SGHTA and CDR2 is FQGNSA. This CDR3 comprises 18 residues. CDR3 nucleotides: TGTGCCAGCAGCTTAGCGGGGTTTGCCAGATCCATGAACACTGAAGCTTTCTTT. It is translated as CASSLAGFARSMNTEAFF.

This chain connects TRBV6-5 to TRBJ1-1; D not certain. Deletions cut 8 bases from V and 0 bases from J, with 13 bases between. This CDR3 contains 14 residues. CDR1 MNHEY and CDR2 SVGAGI come from the germline V gene. This chain's CDR3 is CASGSRRLNTEAFF. The CDR3 region has the DNA TGTGCCAGCGGTTCAAGGAGATTGAACACTGAAGCTTTCTTT.

The chain is built from TRBV6-5 and TRBJ2-5; 11 positions match TRBD1. Trimming took 2 bases from V and 7 from J; bases not matched to a gene: 6. Germline CDR1 reads MNHEY; CDR2 reads SVGAGI. This CDR3 spans 15 amino acids. CDR3 residues: CASSYRTGGDGTQYF. CDR3 coding DNA: TGTGCCAGCAGTTACCGGACAGGGGGCGACGGGACCCAGTACTTC.

This clonotype was detected ten times or more. This CDR3 reads CASRVGQGFYEQYF. The CDR3, as DNA: TGTGCCAGCAGGGTCGGACAGGGTTTTTACGAGCAGTACTTC. The V call is TRBV27, the J call TRBJ2-7, with 8 bases that match TRBD1. V shed 6 bases and J 4 bases; nucleotides not matched to a gene: 8. Germline V gene sequence: CDR1 MNHEY, CDR2 SMNVEV (reference sequence). CDR3 length equals 14 residues.

This clonotype was recorded many times. The chain links TRBV25-1 to TRBJ1-1; D perhaps matches TRBD1 (5 bases). This CDR3 comprises 12 residues. Germline CDR1 reads MGHDK; CDR2 reads SYGVNS. Deletions cut 2 bases from V and 8 bases from J, with 9 bases between. The CDR3 here is CASSEPQGEAFF. CDR3 DNA sequence: TGTGCCAGCAGTGAACCCCAGGGCGAAGCTTTCTTT.

This clonotype showed up many times. V and J are TRBV5-8 and TRBJ1-2; 9 bases match TRBD1. The CDR3 is made up of 13 amino acids. Trimming cost V 2 bases and J 8 bases; bases outside gene matches: 4. CDR1 is SGHTS, CDR2 YDEGEE, per germline. For the CDR3, the DNA is TGTGCCAGCAGCTTTCAGGGGACAGGGGGCTACACCTTC. The encoded protein is CASSFQGTGGYTF.

The table lists this clonotype with many counts. The chain is built from TRBV5-6 and TRBJ2-5; 9 nucleotides align to TRBD1. Unmatched junction bases numbered 5, after V lost 2 bases and J lost 6 bases. The CDR3 length is 14 residues. CDR1 is SGHDT and CDR2 is YYEEEE in the germline V gene. The CDR3 sequence: CASSFGQGSQTQYF. Here the CDR3 DNA reads TGTGCCAGCAGCTTTGGACAGGGGAGCCAGACCCAGTACTTC.

This clonotype was seen many times. DNA of the CDR3: TGTGCCAGCAGCTTTCTTGGACTTGGCGAGACCCAGTACTTC. Its translation: CASSFLGLGETQYF. The V and J genes are TRBV7-9 and TRBJ2-5; the D gene is possibly TRBD2 (5 bases). The CDR3 consists of 14 residues. CDR1 and CDR2 (germline): SEHNR, FQNEAQ (reference sequence). V lost 3 bases and J 5 bases, leaving 13 bases between the germline ends. Filled out from reference TRBV7-9 and TRBJ2-5, the complete variable domain reads DTGVSQNPRHKITKRGQNVTFRCDPISEHNRLYWYRQTLGQGPEFLTYFQNEAQLEKSRLLSDRFSAERPKGSFSTLEIQRTEQGDSAMYLCASSFLGLGETQYFGPGTRLLVL.

The table lists this clonotype with many counts. The chain joins TRBV29-1 to TRBJ2-5; the match to TRBD1 covers 8 bases. The CDR3 contains 13 residues. The germline CDR1 and CDR2 sequences are SQVTM and ANQGSEA. V lost 5 bases and J lost 5; bases outside the gene matches: 7. The DNA for the CDR3 is TGCAGCGTTAGCACAGGGGGTGCGGAGACCCAGTACTTC. This translates into CSVSTGGAETQYF. Filled out from reference TRBV29-1 and TRBJ2-5, the complete variable domain reads SAVISQKPSRDICQRGTSLTIQCQVDSQVTMMFWYRQQPGQSLTLIATANQGSEATYESGFVIDKFPISRPNLTFSTLTVSNMSPEDSSIYLCSVSTGGAETQYFGPGTRLLVL.